These 23 T cell receptor beta chains originate from one sample sequenced in a study of blood T cell repertoires in COVID-19. Here immunoSEQ multiplex PCR was the method, and the copy in TCRdb shows in-frame clones only, minus some. In the table there are about 23,000 clones, approximately 85% of which are singletons. Sequencing was performed on peripheral blood. Receptors originate from a man in his 70s in a cohort sampled during active COVID-19.

Only one count was recorded for this clone. The V call is TRBV24-1, the J call TRBJ1-5; 9 nucleotides align to TRBD1. The germline gives CDR1 KGHDR, CDR2 SFDVKD. Trimming removed 5 bases from V and 3 bases from J; junction bases left unmatched: 4. This CDR3 is 15 amino acids long. The CDR3 loop reads CATSGGTGPNQPQHF. The CDR3 nucleotides are TGTGCCACCAGTGGGGGGACAGGGCCCAATCAGCCCCAGCATTTT.

The V call is TRBV7-2, the J call TRBJ1-3; 8 nucleotides align to TRBD1. The CDR3 totals 15 residues. V shed 5 bases and J 3 bases; nucleotides not matched to a gene: 6. The germline gives CDR1 SGHTA, CDR2 FQGNSA. The CDR3 DNA sequence: TGTGCCAGCAGCACTCGGACAGGGTTTGGAAACACCATATATTTT. It translates to CASSTRTGFGNTIYF.

The chain couples TRBV14 to TRBJ2-4, with D tentatively TRBD1 (6 bases). Germline CDR1 and CDR2: SGHDN and FVKESK. The germline V and J ends were trimmed by 0 bases and 8 bases, with 14 bases remaining between them. The CDR3 has 15 residues. The CDR3, as DNA: TGTGCCAGCAGCCAAGATCAGGGGCTCGGATACATTCAGTACTTC. Translation: CASSQDQGLGYIQYF.

The rearrangement uses TRBV10-2 and TRBJ2-7; 12 bases line up with TRBD1. Germline V gene data show CDR1 as WSHSY and CDR2 as SAAADI. The length of the CDR3 is 13 residues. V trimming: 6 bases; J trimming: 4 bases; junction bases outside the gene matches: 1. The CDR3 DNA is TGCGCCAGCAGGGGACAGGGGGCATACGAGCAGTACTTC. This translates into CASRGQGAYEQYF.

V is TRBV5-1 and J is TRBJ2-1, with D hard to call. V was trimmed by 3 bases and J by 0 bases, leaving 4 bases between them. CDR3 size: 13 residues. CDR1 is SGHRS, CDR2 YFSETQ, per germline. CDR3 amino acids: CASSSYSYNEQFF. The CDR3 nucleotides are TGCGCCAGCAGCTCGTACTCCTACAATGAGCAGTTCTTC. The variable domain in full, completed from reference TRBV5-1 and TRBJ2-1, reads KAGVTQTPRYLIKTRGQQVTLSCSPISGHRSVSWYQQTPGQGLQFLFEYFSETQRNKGNFPGRFSGRQFSNSRSEMNVSTLELGDSALYLCASSSYSYNEQFFGPGTRLTVL.

This clone has a single count. The genes are TRBV5-1 and TRBJ2-5; D is uncertain. The germline CDR1 and CDR2 sequences are SGHRS and YFSETQ. V lost 1 base and J 2 bases, leaving 9 bases between the germline ends. The CDR3 spans 14 residues. CDR3 sequence: CASSLPDPQETQYF. CDR3 sequence (DNA): TGCGCCAGCAGCTTGCCAGATCCTCAAGAGACCCAGTACTTC.

The chain joins TRBV7-2 to TRBJ2-2; 8 positions agree with TRBD2. V lost 6 bases to trimming and J lost 6 bases; unmatched junction nucleotides: 12. Germline V gene data show CDR1 as SGHTA and CDR2 as FQGNSA. The CDR3 loop spans 16 amino acids. CDR3 coding DNA: TGTGCCAGCAGGACGGGGAGCGGGAGTGTGGCCGGGGAGCTGTTTTTT. It translates to CASRTGSGSVAGELFF.

V usage is TRBV4-3 and J usage is TRBJ1-5, with D unresolved. Germline CDR1 LGHNA, CDR2 YSLEER. V gave up 0 bases and J gave up 7 bases, with 13 bases separating them. This CDR3 region has 15 residues. In DNA, the CDR3 is TGCGCCAGCAGCCAAGATGGGTCGGGTCTACAGCCCCAGCATTTT. Translation gives CASSQDGSGLQPQHF.

This chain links TRBV10-3 with TRBJ2-7, with TRBD2 as a possible D gene (6 bases). The germline V gene encodes CDR1 ENHRY and CDR2 SYGVKD. This CDR3 spans 14 amino acids. V gave up 8 bases and J gave up 1 base, with 15 bases separating them. The CDR3 reads CAISGGLSSYEQYF. In DNA, the CDR3 is TGTGCCATCTCTGGAGGGCTTAGTTCCTACGAGCAGTACTTC.

This clone was detected once. V and J are TRBV18 and TRBJ1-2, with D possibly matching TRBD1 (6 bases). The CDR3 sequence is 13 residues long. V gave up 2 bases and J gave up 3 bases, with 7 bases separating them. Germline V gives CDR1 KGHSH, CDR2 LQKENI. This CDR3 is CASSPNRDYGYTF. Here the CDR3 DNA reads TGTGCCAGCTCACCAAACAGGGACTATGGCTACACCTTC.

The chain is built from TRBV2 and TRBJ2-1; D unresolved. This CDR3 has 13 residues. The ends were cut back, 7 bases at V and 6 bases at J, with 13 bases in the middle. Germline V gene data show CDR1 as SNHLY and CDR2 as FYNNEI. The CDR3 nucleotides read TGTGCCAGCAATTCAAGACTGACCAATGAGCAGTTCTTC. Its protein product is CASNSRLTNEQFF. Variable domain in full (rest from reference TRBV2 and TRBJ2-1): EPEVTQTPSHQVTQMGQEVILRCVPISNHLYFYWYRQILGQKVEFLVSFYNNEISEKSEIFDDQFSVERPDGSNFTLKIRSTKLEDSAMYFCASNSRLTNEQFFGPGTRLTVL.

V usage is TRBV5-1 and J usage is TRBJ1-1; D might be TRBD1 (5 bases). V was cut by 5 bases and J by 5 bases, with 22 bases left in between. CDR1 and CDR2 from the germline V gene are SGHRS and YFSETQ. The CDR3 consists of 16 residues. The CDR3: CASSSAGLQSGTEAFF. CDR3 nucleotides: TGCGCCAGCAGTTCGGCGGGACTCCAGTCGGGGACTGAAGCTTTCTTT.

The CDR3 sequence is CASTILGAASTGELFF. The CDR3 DNA reads as TGTGCCAGCACCATTCTAGGGGCCGCTAGCACCGGGGAGCTGTTTTTT. The chain is built from TRBV28 and TRBJ2-2, with a possible D match to TRBD1 (5 bases). The CDR3 loop spans 16 amino acids. Trimming pared 7 bases from V and 4 bases from J, leaving 19 bases between. Germline assignment: CDR1 MDHEN and CDR2 SYDVKM.

The gene calls are TRBV7-9 and TRBJ2-7; maybe TRBD2 (6 bases). The germline V gene encodes CDR1 SEHNR and CDR2 FQNEAQ (reference sequence). The V end lost 6 bases, the J end lost 6 bases, and 18 bases lay between the germline ends. The CDR3 sequence is 14 residues long. CDR3 nucleotides: TGTGCCAGCAGTACTTCCGGGACTTCGGGCGAGCAGTACTTC. It is translated as CASSTSGTSGEQYF. The full variable domain, with the rest looked up from reference TRBV7-9 and TRBJ2-7, is DTGVSQNPRHKITKRGQNVTFRCDPISEHNRLYWYRQTLGQGPEFLTYFQNEAQLEKSRLLSDRFSAERPKGSFSTLEIQRTEQGDSAMYLCASSTSGTSGEQYFGPGTRLTVT.

The CDR3 DNA is TGTGCCAGCAGCCCCCGACAGACGAACACTGAAGCTTTCTTT. This sequence encodes CASSPRQTNTEAFF. V and J are TRBV7-2 and TRBJ1-1; possible D gene TRBD1, 5 bases. The CDR3 consists of 14 residues. With 5 bases removed from V and 1 base from J, the gap between germline ends came to 11 bases. Germline CDR1 SGHTA, CDR2 FQGNSA.

The V and J genes are TRBV19 and TRBJ2-3, with D perhaps matching TRBD1 (5 bases). This CDR3 is built from 16 residues. The germline gives CDR1 LNHDA, CDR2 SQIVND (reference sequence). V was clipped by 1 base and J by 1 base, with 12 bases between them. Written as DNA, the CDR3 is TGTGCCAGTAGTATAGCCGTGACAGAGGGCACAGATACGCAGTATTTT. It yields the protein CASSIAVTEGTDTQYF.

This clone has a single count. This rearrangement joins TRBV6-5 to TRBJ1-1; D might be TRBD1 (6 bases). The CDR3 length is 13 residues. V was clipped by 9 bases and J by 1 base, with 12 bases between them. The germline CDR1 and CDR2 sequences are MNHEY and SVGAGI. The CDR3 coding sequence is TGTGCCAGTCGGATGGACAGGAACACTGAAGCTTTCTTT. This gives the protein CASRMDRNTEAFF.

The CDR3 sequence is CAIRKDRGLYEQYF. Written as DNA, the CDR3 is TGTGCCATCAGAAAGGACAGGGGGCTGTACGAGCAGTACTTC. The V call is TRBV10-3, the J call TRBJ2-7; 11 nucleotides match TRBD1. The V gene end was trimmed by 6 bases and the J gene end by 4 bases; junction bases not matched to a gene: 5. Germline V gene lookup returns CDR1 ENHRY and CDR2 SYGVKD. CDR3 size: 14 residues.

The chain uses TRBV4-1 and TRBJ1-4; no clear D. The CDR3 runs to 19 residues. Germline assignment: CDR1 MGHRA and CDR2 YSYEKL. Between the trimmed V and J ends, which lost 0 bases and 2 bases, there was a span of 19 bases. The CDR3 protein is CASSQETRTVGRTNEKLFF. In DNA form, the CDR3 reads TGCGCCAGCAGCCAAGAAACTAGGACCGTCGGTCGTACTAATGAAAAACTGTTTTTT.

CDR3 region: CASSPGGVSSYNSPLHF. CDR3 DNA sequence: TGCGCCAGCAGCCCGGGGGGGGTGAGCTCCTATAATTCACCCCTCCACTTT. The gene calls are TRBV4-1 and TRBJ1-6, with a tentative D call TRBD1 (5 bases). The V end was cut by 4 bases, the J end by 0 bases, with 13 bases between. The CDR3 covers 17 residues. The germline gives CDR1 MGHRA, CDR2 YSYEKL.

The chain has TRBV19 and TRBJ2-1; TRBD2 matches at 12 bases. CDR3 length: 14 residues. The germline V gene has CDR1 LNHDA and CDR2 SQIVND (reference sequence). The junction had 3 bases not matched to a gene; V was cut back by 6 bases and J by 6 bases. For the CDR3, the DNA is TGTGCCAGTAGCGGACTAGCGGGATTCAATGAGCAGTTCTTC. Amino acids: CASSGLAGFNEQFF.

V gene TRBV6-5 combines with J gene TRBJ1-2; possible D gene TRBD1, 6 bases. The CDR3 loop spans 15 amino acids. V dropped 0 bases and J dropped 8 bases, with 16 bases sitting between them. Germline V gene lookup returns CDR1 MNHEY and CDR2 SVGAGI. The CDR3 nucleotides read TGTGCCAGCAGTTACTCGCCAGGGGCCGCCCTGGGCTACACCTTC. This codes for CASSYSPGAALGYTF.

This rearrangement joins TRBV6-2 or TRBV6-3 to TRBJ2-7; 8 nucleotides line up with TRBD2. The CDR3 runs 13 residues. V lost 7 bases, J lost 6 bases, and 8 bases stayed unmatched. Germline CDR1 is MNHEY and CDR2 is SVGEGT. CDR3 in DNA: TGTGCCAGCACCCCACGGGAGGGCAGCGAGCAGTACTTC. This sequence encodes CASTPREGSEQYF.